This T cell receptor beta chain was sequenced during a study of blood T cell repertoires in COVID-19. Study-level background: Whether acute or convalescent, the COVID-19 samples came from the United States, Italy and Spain. PBMCs, B-cell-depleted T cells, or T cells provided the cDNA or gDNA that made up the material.

CDR3 length: 17 residues. V lost 3 bases, J lost 3 bases, and 15 bases lay in between. Germline CDR1 SEHNR, CDR2 FQNEAQ (reference sequence). Per the original data handling: Reference gene primers were amplified, and this amplification served to estimate nucleated cell counts. Generated by immunoSEQ multiplex PCR, the TCRdb table keeps only in-frame clones and is missing some. D and trimming were read from the DNA, whereas the V and J calls and clone size are those reported in that table. The sample records about 24,000 clones, about 87% being singletons. Material: peripheral blood. The chain recombines TRBV7-9 with TRBJ2-6; maybe TRBD1 (6 bases). The TCR was taken from a human donor with active COVID-19. The donor label of this sample is uncertain. The CDR3: CASSFEQGSDGANVLTF. The DNA of the CDR3 is TGTGCCAGCAGCTTTGAACAGGGCTCGGATGGGGCCAACGTCCTGACTTTC.